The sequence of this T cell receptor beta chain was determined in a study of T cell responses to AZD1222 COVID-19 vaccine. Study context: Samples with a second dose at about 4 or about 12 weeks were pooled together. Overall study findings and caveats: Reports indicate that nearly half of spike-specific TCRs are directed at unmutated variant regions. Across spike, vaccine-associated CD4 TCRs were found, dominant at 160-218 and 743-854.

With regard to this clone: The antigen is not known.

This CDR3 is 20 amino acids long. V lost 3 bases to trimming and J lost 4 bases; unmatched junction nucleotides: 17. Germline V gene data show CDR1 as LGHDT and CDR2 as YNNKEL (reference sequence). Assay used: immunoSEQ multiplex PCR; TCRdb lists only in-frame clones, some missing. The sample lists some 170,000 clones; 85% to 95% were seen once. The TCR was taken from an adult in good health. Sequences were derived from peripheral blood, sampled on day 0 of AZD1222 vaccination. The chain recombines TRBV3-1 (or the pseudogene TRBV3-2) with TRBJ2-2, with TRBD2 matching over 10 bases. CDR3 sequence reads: CASSHLWPELAGKITGELFF. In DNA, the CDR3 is TGTGCCAGCAGCCACCTATGGCCTGAACTAGCGGGAAAAATCACCGGGGAGCTGTTTTTT.